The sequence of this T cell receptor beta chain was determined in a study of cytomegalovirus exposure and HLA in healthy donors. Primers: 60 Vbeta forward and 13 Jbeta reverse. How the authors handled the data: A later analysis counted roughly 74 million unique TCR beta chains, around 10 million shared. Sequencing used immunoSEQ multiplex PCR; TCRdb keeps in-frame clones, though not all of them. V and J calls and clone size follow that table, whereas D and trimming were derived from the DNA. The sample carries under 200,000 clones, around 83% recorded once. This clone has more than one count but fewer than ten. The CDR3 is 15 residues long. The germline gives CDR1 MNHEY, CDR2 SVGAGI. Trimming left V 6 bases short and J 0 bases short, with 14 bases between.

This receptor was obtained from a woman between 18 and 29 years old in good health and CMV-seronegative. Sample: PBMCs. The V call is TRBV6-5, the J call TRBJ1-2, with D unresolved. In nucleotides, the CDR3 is TGTGCCAGCAGATATCAAGACGGGGCTAACTATGGCTACACCTTC. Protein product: CASRYQDGANYGYTF.